Listed here are 29 T cell receptor beta chains from one sample, sequenced in a study of blood T cell repertoires in COVID-19. Produced via immunoSEQ multiplex PCR; TCRdb's table is partial and in-frame only. Of 45,000 to 50,000 clones in the sample, 65% to 85% were seen once. The specimen sequenced was peripheral blood. These receptors came from a man older than 75 in a cohort sampled during active COVID-19.

This chain uses TRBV2 with TRBJ2-3; 9 bases map to TRBD1. The CDR3 spans 15 residues. V lost 4 bases, J lost 1 base, and 3 bases stayed unmatched. Germline V lookup: CDR1 SNHLY, CDR2 FYNNEI. DNA of the CDR3: TGTGCCAGCAGTGTCCGGACAGGGGGCACAGATACGCAGTATTTT. This gives the protein CASSVRTGGTDTQYF.

V usage is TRBV27 and J usage is TRBJ2-5; TRBD1 is a possible D gene (6 bases). The CDR3 loop spans 18 amino acids. From germline, CDR1 is MNHEY and CDR2 SMNVEV (reference sequence). Trimming left V 1 base short and J 3 bases short, with 21 bases between. The CDR3 coding sequence is TGTGCCAGCAGTTTATATTTTCCGGGACACTCGCCTGAAGAGACCCAGTACTTC. Its translation is CASSLYFPGHSPEETQYF.

The chain carries TRBV7-2 and TRBJ2-7; perhaps TRBD2 as D (6 bases). With 5 bases removed from V and 8 bases from J, the gap between germline ends came to 19 bases. The CDR3 is made up of 14 amino acids. The germline gives CDR1 SGHTA, CDR2 FQGNSA. The CDR3 is CASSLRTAGRQQYF. Written as DNA, the CDR3 is TGTGCCAGCAGCCTACGGACGGCGGGGAGACAGCAGTACTTC.

V is TRBV10-3 and J is TRBJ1-2; D remains unclear. V was clipped by 8 bases and J by 5 bases, with 12 bases between them. This CDR3 region has 12 residues. CDR1 is ENHRY, CDR2 SYGVKD, per germline. Here the CDR3 DNA reads TGTGCCATCCAAGGAGGAGGGTATGGCTACACCTTC. Protein sequence: CAIQGGGYGYTF.

This clone appeared once. This chain uses TRBV6-1 with TRBJ1-1; possibly TRBD1 for D (6 bases). The CDR3 sequence is 13 residues long. Germline V gene lookup returns CDR1 MNHNS and CDR2 SASEGT. V was shortened by 2 bases and J by 11 bases, with 15 bases between the two germline ends. The CDR3 DNA sequence: TGTGCCAGCAGTGAAAAGGGGGGGGGTTCCGCTTTCTTT. Amino acid sequence: CASSEKGGGSAFF.

The gene calls are TRBV28 and TRBJ2-5, with a weak D call TRBD2 (5 bases). There are 15 residues in the CDR3. Per the germline V gene, CDR1 is MDHEN and CDR2 is SYDVKM. V was shortened by 1 base and J by 2 bases, with 11 bases between the two germline ends. The CDR3 reads CASSLFFRGQETQYF. The CDR3 DNA reads TGTGCCAGCAGTTTATTTTTTCGGGGTCAAGAGACCCAGTACTTC. The full variable domain, completed using reference TRBV28 and TRBJ2-5, is DVKVTQSSRYLVKRTGEKVFLECVQDMDHENMFWYRQDPGLGLRLIYFSYDVKMKEKGDIPEGYSVSREKKERFSLILESASTNQTSMYLCASSLFFRGQETQYFGPGTRLLVL.

The J gene is TRBJ2-2, the V gene TRBV7-3; a possible D gene is TRBD2 (5 bases). Between the trimmed V and J ends, which lost 4 bases and 4 bases, there was a span of 7 bases. This CDR3 is built from 13 residues. Germline CDR1 SGHTA, CDR2 FQGTGA. CDR3 region: CASSYGLTGELFF. The CDR3 DNA follows: TGTGCCAGCAGCTATGGACTCACCGGGGAGCTGTTTTTT.

The chain links TRBV11-3 to TRBJ2-7; 11 bases match TRBD2. The CDR3 has 15 residues. Germline values: CDR1 SGHNT, CDR2 YENEEA. Trimming removed 2 bases from V and 3 bases from J; junction bases left unmatched: 3. The CDR3: CASSLRSGGGYEQYF. The CDR3 nucleotides read TGTGCCAGCAGCTTACGTAGCGGGGGGGGCTACGAGCAGTACTTC.

This clone appeared once. V usage is TRBV7-9 and J usage is TRBJ1-2; D ambiguous. V dropped 1 base and J dropped 6 bases, with 6 bases sitting between them. The CDR3 sequence is 12 residues long. The germline V gene has CDR1 SEHNR and CDR2 FQNEAQ (reference sequence). The CDR3 loop is CASSLVLHGYTF. The CDR3 coding sequence is TGTGCCAGCAGCTTAGTCCTCCATGGCTACACCTTC.

The chain combines TRBV7-8 with TRBJ2-1; D perhaps matches TRBD2 (6 bases). Trimming pared 4 bases from V and 5 bases from J, leaving 12 bases between. The CDR3 covers 14 residues. Germline V gene lookup returns CDR1 SGHVS and CDR2 FQNEAQ. This CDR3 is CASSWGVVDNEQFF. In DNA form, the CDR3 reads TGTGCCAGCAGCTGGGGGGTGGTGGACAATGAGCAGTTCTTC.

In its sample, this clone was seen once. The J gene is TRBJ1-2, the V gene TRBV30, with TRBD1 matching 8 bases. Germline lookup yields CDR1 GTSNPN and CDR2 SVGIG (reference sequence). J was trimmed by 5 bases and V by 0 bases; bases with no gene match: 11. The CDR3 sequence is 16 residues long. The CDR3 nucleotides read TGTGCCTGGAGTGTAATGGGGGACAGGCTAGGGTATGGCTACACCTTC. Residues: CAWSVMGDRLGYGYTF. Drawing the rest from reference TRBV30 and TRBJ1-2, the complete variable domain is SQTIHQWPATLVQPVGSPLSLECTVEGTSNPNLYWYRQAAGRGLQLLFYSVGIGQISSEVPQNLSASRPQDRQFILSSKKLLLSDSGFYLCAWSVMGDRLGYGYTFGSGTRLTVV.

The gene calls are TRBV5-5 and TRBJ2-7, with TRBD1 identical over 11 bases. V lost 4 bases to trimming and J lost 4 bases; unmatched junction nucleotides: 4. Germline values: CDR1 SGHKS, CDR2 YYEKEE (reference sequence). This CDR3 is 14 amino acids long. CDR3 region: CASSPGTGGYEQYF. Here the CDR3 DNA reads TGTGCCAGCAGCCCCGGGACAGGGGGGTACGAGCAGTACTTC.

A word on this clone: A read error may produce the germline difference seen at one junction end. This chain connects TRBV28 to TRBJ2-5; D gene uncertain. CDR3 length: 12 residues. Germline V gives CDR1 MDHEN, CDR2 SYDVKM. CDR3 loop: CASSLRGASIHF. CDR3 coding DNA: TGTGCCAGCAGTTTACGCGGAGCTAGTATCCACTTC.

V usage is TRBV4-3 and J usage is TRBJ1-2, with TRBD1 as a possible D gene (6 bases). The V and J ends lost 1 base and 6 bases respectively, with 9 bases between them. This CDR3 is 13 amino acids long. Germline lookup yields CDR1 LGHNA and CDR2 YSLEER. CDR3 residues: CASSQVSGDGYTF. The CDR3 DNA sequence: TGCGCCAGCAGCCAAGTATCAGGGGATGGCTACACCTTC.

In its sample, this clone was seen once. The CDR3 bases are TGTGCCACCAGTGATTTTAGCGGGGGGGCCAATGAGCAGTTCTTC. Its translation: CATSDFSGGANEQFF. The chain combines TRBV24-1 with TRBJ2-1; 11 positions agree with TRBD2. Germline trimming cut 1 base from V and 6 bases from J; bases unmatched to any gene: 1. This CDR3 region has 15 residues. CDR1 is KGHDR and CDR2 is SFDVKD in the germline V gene.

The chain links TRBV7-2 to TRBJ2-4; D is uncertain. Trimming removed 5 bases from V and 0 bases from J, with 14 bases in between. The CDR3 extends over 16 amino acids. CDR1 SGHTA and CDR2 FQGNSA come from the germline V gene. CDR3 bases: TGTGCCAGCAGCCCGACATCGAGTATAGCCAAAAACATTCAGTACTTC. Residues: CASSPTSSIAKNIQYF.

The CDR3 nucleotides are TGTGCCAGCAGCTTCGCAGGGGGCAGGAACACTGAAGCTTTCTTT. Its protein is CASSFAGGRNTEAFF. The chain joins TRBV5-6 to TRBJ1-1; 8 bases align to TRBD1. The trim removed 2 bases at V and 1 base at J, leaving 4 bases unmatched. Germline loops: CDR1 SGHDT, CDR2 YYEEEE. The CDR3 has 15 residues.

This chain connects TRBV29-1 to TRBJ1-1; TRBD1 is a possible D gene (6 bases). V was cut by 4 bases and J by 12 bases, with 15 bases left in between. This CDR3 comprises 11 residues. In germline, CDR1 is SQVTM, CDR2 ANQGSEA. CDR3 sequence (DNA): TGCAGCGTTGGGGGGGGCGACCAACCTTTCTTT. It yields the protein CSVGGGDQPFF.

V gene TRBV7-2 combines with J gene TRBJ2-2; D unresolved. This CDR3 contains 15 residues. Germline V gene lookup returns CDR1 SGHTA and CDR2 FQGNSA. Trimming took off 1 base at V and 2 bases at J, with 8 bases between the two ends. CDR3 residues: CASSLGLLNTGELFF. DNA of the CDR3: TGTGCCAGCAGCTTAGGGCTTCTTAACACCGGGGAGCTGTTTTTT.

This clone was seen once. The chain employs TRBV7-2 and TRBJ2-3; D is perhaps TRBD2 (6 bases). V lost 5 bases and J 0 bases, leaving 12 bases between the germline ends. The CDR3 has 15 residues. CDR1 SGHTA and CDR2 FQGNSA come from the germline V gene. For the CDR3, the DNA is TGTGCCAGCAGCATACCGGGACTTAGCACAGATACGCAGTATTTT. As protein: CASSIPGLSTDTQYF.

The gene calls are TRBV28 and TRBJ2-7, with D maybe TRBD1 (5 bases). The CDR3 spans 16 residues. Deletions cut 6 bases from V and 3 bases from J, with 21 bases between. Germline V lookup: CDR1 MDHEN, CDR2 SYDVKM. In DNA, the CDR3 is TGTGCCAGCAGCTCTAGTGCCAGGGCCATTGACTACGAGCAGTACTTC. As protein: CASSSSARAIDYEQYF.

The J gene is TRBJ2-5, the V gene TRBV5-1; D is perhaps TRBD1 (6 bases). V lost 4 bases, J lost 4 bases, and 11 bases lay in between. The CDR3 covers 13 residues. Germline V gives CDR1 SGHRS, CDR2 YFSETQ. The CDR3 region is CASSPDSPETQYF. The CDR3 DNA reads TGCGCCAGCAGCCCGGACAGTCCAGAGACCCAGTACTTC.

The rearrangement uses TRBV9 and TRBJ2-7, with 11 bases aligning to TRBD2. Germline CDR1 and CDR2: SGDLS and YYNGEE. The junction had 7 bases not matched to a gene; V was cut back by 2 bases and J by 3 bases. The CDR3 sequence is 16 residues long. In DNA, the CDR3 is TGTGCCAGCAGCGTCGGGACTAGCGGTCGAAACTACGAGCAGTACTTC. Translation gives CASSVGTSGRNYEQYF. Filled out from reference TRBV9 and TRBJ2-7, the complete variable domain reads DSGVTQTPKHLITATGQRVTLRCSPRSGDLSVYWYQQSLDQGLQFLIQYYNGEERAKGNILERFSAQQFPDLHSELNLSSLELGDSALYFCASSVGTSGRNYEQYFGPGTRLTVT.

The chain uses TRBV30 and TRBJ2-6; possibly TRBD1 for D (5 bases). Germline V gene sequence: CDR1 GTSNPN, CDR2 SVGIG (reference sequence). Between the trimmed V and J ends, which lost 5 bases and 4 bases, there was a span of 18 bases. The CDR3 consists of 16 residues. CDR3 loop: CAWRRARKVGANVLTF. In nucleotides, the CDR3 is TGTGCCTGGCGCAGGGCCCGCAAGGTGGGGGCCAACGTCCTGACTTTC.

This clone was counted a single time. The V and J genes are TRBV6-5 and TRBJ2-7, with 7 bases matching TRBD2. The CDR3 extends over 13 amino acids. The ends lost 6 bases at V and 0 bases at J; junction bases unmatched: 2. CDR1 and CDR2 from the germline V gene are MNHEY and SVGAGI. CDR3 nucleotide sequence: TGTGCCAGCAGCCGGGACTACTCCTACGAGCAGTACTTC. It encodes CASSRDYSYEQYF.

The sample holds a few counts of this clone. The V and J genes are TRBV18 and TRBJ2-5, with D perhaps matching TRBD1 (6 bases). The CDR3 runs to 17 residues. Germline values: CDR1 KGHSH, CDR2 LQKENI. V shed 6 bases and J shed 1 base, with 21 bases lying between them. This chain's CDR3 is CASSPNVESRGQETQYF. In DNA, the CDR3 is TGTGCCAGCTCGCCCAACGTGGAGTCCAGGGGCCAAGAGACCCAGTACTTC.

This clone came up a few times. CDR3 coding DNA: TGTGCCAGCAGTGAGGGTCGCCGGGGTAATTCACCCCTCCACTTT. Residues: CASSEGRRGNSPLHF. This chain connects TRBV28 to TRBJ1-6; the D is unclear. Germline assignment: CDR1 MDHEN and CDR2 SYDVKM. CDR3 size: 15 residues. V was pared by 5 bases and J by 6 bases, with 14 bases between.

The rearrangement links TRBV28 to TRBJ1-2; possible D gene TRBD1, 6 bases. Deletions cut 6 bases from V and 1 base from J, with 9 bases between. The germline CDR1 and CDR2 sequences are MDHEN and SYDVKM. The CDR3 contains 13 residues. The CDR3 DNA reads as TGTGCCAGCAGCTTGGGACATAACTATGGCTACACCTTC. Translating gives CASSLGHNYGYTF.

The chain links TRBV10-1 to TRBJ1-5, with D possibly TRBD1 on 5 matching bases. Trimming pared 6 bases from V and 7 bases from J, leaving 16 bases between. The germline V gene has CDR1 WNHNN and CDR2 SYGVQD (reference sequence). The CDR3 loop spans 14 amino acids. CDR3 nucleotide sequence: TGCGCCAGCAGCCCCGGAGGGAAGGGGCAGCCCCAGCATTTT. Residues: CASSPGGKGQPQHF.